Listed here are 3 T cell receptor beta chains from one sample, sequenced in a study of T cells in Graves' hyperthyroidism and ophthalmopathy. TCR beta CDR3 region amplification was performed from RNA transcripts. An initial round of RT-PCR targeting the TCR CDR3 relied on the HTBI primer set. From the multiplex PCR reads, TCRdb called clonotypes with MiXCR, one entry per CDR3 protein. The sample includes about 560,000 distinct CDR3 sequences, around 15% seen only once; the top ten take roughly 18%. Sample: blood. Receptors were obtained from a woman younger than 35 with Graves' hyperthyroidism.

This clonotype was counted at least ten times. The rearrangement links TRBV7-4 to TRBJ1-1; the match to TRBD1 covers 7 bases. The CDR3 is made up of 17 amino acids. The junction had 21 bases not matched to a gene; V was cut back by 5 bases and J by 9 bases. The germline V gene encodes CDR1 SGHVT and CDR2 SQSDAQ. CDR3 nucleotide sequence: TGTGCCAGCAGCCCCAGGCCAACAGGGGACCACGCTGCCCAAGCTTTCTTT. Translating gives CASSPRPTGDHAAQAFF.

This clonotype has a count of ten or more. This chain uses TRBV3-1 with TRBJ1-2; unclear D gene. Between the trimmed V and J ends, which lost 0 bases and 4 bases, there was a span of 9 bases. The length of the CDR3 is 14 residues. CDR1 is LGHDT and CDR2 is YNNKEL in the germline V gene (reference sequence). CDR3 coding DNA: TGTGCCAGCAGCCAAGAGAGAGGGCTCTATGGCTACACCTTC. Residues: CASSQERGLYGYTF.

This clonotype showed up just a few times. The chain combines TRBV12-5 with TRBJ2-3; 9 positions match TRBD2. Germline loops: CDR1 LGHNT, CDR2 FRNRAP. Trimming removed 10 bases from V and 3 bases from J; junction bases left unmatched: 2. The CDR3 length is 12 residues. CDR3 region: CAKGLATDTQYF. Here the CDR3 DNA reads TGTGCTAAGGGACTAGCAACAGATACGCAGTATTTT. The whole variable domain, filled in from reference TRBV12-5 and TRBJ2-3, reads DARVTQTPRHKVTEMGQEVTMRCQPILGHNTVFWYRQTMMQGLELLAYFRNRAPLDDSGMPKDRFSAEMPDATLATLKIQPSEPRDSAVYFCAKGLATDTQYFGPGTRLTVL.